This TCR beta chain was found in a study of Ad26.COV2.S vaccination and SARS-CoV-2 variants. This CDR3 is built from 15 residues. The V gene's germline CDR1 is PRHDT and CDR2 FYEKMQ (reference sequence). V lost 3 bases, J lost 4 bases, and 5 bases stayed unmatched. Profiled with immunoSEQ multiplex PCR; TCRdb holds only in-frame clones, not every one. The sample includes about half a million clones, 70% to 90% of them seen just once. Treatment specified: approximately 18 received Ad26.COV2.S at low or high dose, single or two shots; several received placebo; per-sample allocation not given. It was on day 63 after the first vaccine or placebo injection that samples were taken. Study outcomes and limitations: Greater spike-specific TCR breadth was seen in vaccine recipients than in placebo recipients.

This clone was picked up one time. The target antigen is unknown. The input for sequencing was peripheral blood, taken in a trial of Ad26.COV2.S vaccine versus placebo. The TCR was taken from a person between 18 and 59 years old who received the Ad26.COV2.S COVID-19 vaccine or a placebo. V usage is TRBV13 and J usage is TRBJ2-7; 11 bases are shared with TRBD1. The CDR3 bases are TGTGCCAGCAGCTTCGGGACAGGGGGGTTTTACGAGCAGTACTTC. As protein: CASSFGTGGFYEQYF.